The 23 T cell receptor beta chains given below trace back to one sample, sequenced in a study of shared clonotypes between healthy human individuals. Only in-frame clones appear in the TCRdb table, and some are missing; sequencing was by immunoSEQ multiplex PCR. Here the sample spans around 1.1 million clones, 78% being singletons. Sequences were obtained from memory CD4+ T cells from PBMCs. As for subset: CD45RA-negative fraction. The receptors shown here come from a man aged 18 to 29 in good health. Some clones in this sample may be carry-over from other donors' samples.

The rearrangement links TRBV6-7 to TRBJ2-7; 12 positions match TRBD2. TRBV6-7 is reported as an ORF; its role is uncertain. V dropped 7 bases and J dropped 2; count of bases not matched to a gene: 9. This CDR3 region has 16 residues. CDR3 bases: TGTGCCAGCATCACTACCGGGACTAGCGGGCCCTACGAGCAGTACTTC. Its protein is CASITTGTSGPYEQYF.

This chain connects TRBV7-6 to TRBJ2-1, with 7 bases identical to TRBD2. The CDR3 loop spans 18 amino acids. The junction had 13 bases not matched to a gene; V was cut back by 1 base and J by 4 bases. Germline CDR1 is SGHVS and CDR2 is FNYEAQ. CDR3 nucleotide sequence: TGTGCCAGCAGCTTAGGAAGGCGGGCTAGCGGAGCTTACAATGAGCAGTTCTTC. It yields the protein CASSLGRRASGAYNEQFF.

Concerning this clone itself: The sample contains more than one DNA sequence encoding this CDR3. The chain has TRBV20-1 and TRBJ1-2; D is uncertain. Germline CDR1 and CDR2: DFQATT and SNEGSKA (reference sequence). This CDR3 is 10 amino acids long. Trimming stripped 6 bases from V and 3 bases from J, with 5 bases between. This CDR3 is CSASDYGYTF. The CDR3 nucleotides read TGCAGTGCCTCGGACTATGGCTACACCTTC.

Notes on this clone: A far larger clone is a single base away, which makes a read error likely. This CDR3 is missing its conserved last phenylalanine or tryptophan, likely due to a read error. The chain couples TRBV29-1 to TRBJ1-1; the D is unclear. The CDR3 consists of 13 residues. Between the trimmed V and J ends, which lost 8 bases and 4 bases, there was a span of 17 bases. Germline values: CDR1 SQVTM, CDR2 ANQGSEA. DNA of the CDR3: TGCAGCATCGTAAAATCGTCGGGCACTGAAGCTTTCTCT. It encodes CSIVKSSGTEAFS.

This clone appeared many times. The chain uses TRBV5-1 and TRBJ2-5; D is perhaps TRBD2 (6 bases). V lost 4 bases to trimming and J lost 5 bases, with 21 bases between them. The CDR3 consists of 16 residues. The germline gives CDR1 SGHRS, CDR2 YFSETQ. The CDR3 is CASSPGGRGMGETQYF. CDR3 nucleotides: TGCGCCAGCAGCCCCGGAGGGCGTGGGATGGGGGAGACCCAGTACTTC.

The V call is TRBV18, the J call TRBJ1-5; no clear D gene. Germline V lookup: CDR1 KGHSH, CDR2 LQKENI. The CDR3 is made up of 14 amino acids. V was cut by 3 bases and J by 5 bases, with 11 bases left in between. The CDR3 DNA reads TGTGCCAGCTCACCGGGAGCTAGGGATCAGCCCCAGCATTTT. It encodes CASSPGARDQPQHF.

Concerning this clone itself: The same CDR3 also results from other DNA sequences found in this sample. The chain recombines TRBV5-6 with TRBJ2-5; 7 bases match TRBD2. The ends lost 0 bases at V and 4 bases at J; junction bases unmatched: 3. This CDR3 has 14 residues. Germline values: CDR1 SGHDT, CDR2 YYEEEE. CDR3 amino acids: CASSLGPSGETQYF. The CDR3 DNA reads TGTGCCAGCAGCTTGGGTCCTAGCGGAGAGACCCAGTACTTC.

The CDR3 sequence: CASSLGSALTETQYF. The CDR3 DNA sequence: TGTGCCAGCAGTTTAGGTAGCGCCCTAACGGAGACCCAGTACTTC. J is TRBJ2-5 and V is TRBV27; a possible D gene is TRBD2 (5 bases). The ends were cut back, 2 bases at V and 5 bases at J, with 15 bases in the middle. The CDR3 covers 15 residues. Germline V gene sequence: CDR1 MNHEY, CDR2 SMNVEV (reference sequence).

The chain uses TRBV6-5 and TRBJ1-2, with D perhaps matching TRBD1 (6 bases). CDR1 and CDR2 from the germline V gene are MNHEY and SVGAGI. There are 14 residues in the CDR3. V lost 2 bases to trimming and J lost 8 bases, with 15 bases between them. The CDR3 protein is CASSYANRVGGYTF. The CDR3, as DNA: TGTGCCAGCAGTTACGCGAACAGGGTAGGAGGCTACACCTTC.

This clone occurred once. V is TRBV19 and J is TRBJ2-7; either TRBD1 or TRBD2 may fit D (6 bases each). The CDR3 has 14 residues. V lost 6 bases and J lost 3, with 15 bases in between. Germline V gene lookup returns CDR1 LNHDA and CDR2 SQIVND (reference sequence). The CDR3 DNA sequence: TGTGCCAGTAGGGGGGGCGGACAAGACTACGAGCAGTACTTC. This encodes CASRGGGQDYEQYF.

The chain combines TRBV28 with TRBJ1-5; D uncertain. Trimming cost V 7 bases and J 2 bases, with 9 bases left between them. The CDR3 has 13 residues. From germline, CDR1 is MDHEN and CDR2 SYDVKM. The CDR3 DNA is TGTGCCAGCATAAGACAAGGCAATCAGCCCCAGCATTTT. This translates into CASIRQGNQPQHF.

The rearrangement links TRBV11-3 to TRBJ2-5, with TRBD2 identical over 8 bases. Germline assignment: CDR1 SGHNT and CDR2 YENEEA. The CDR3 has 14 residues. The ends lost 4 bases at V and 2 bases at J; junction bases unmatched: 3. The CDR3 bases are TGTGCCAGCAGCTCGGGCGGGGGGCAAGAGACCCAGTACTTC. Translating gives CASSSGGGQETQYF. The full variable domain, with the rest looked up from reference TRBV11-3 and TRBJ2-5, is EAGVVQSPRYKIIEKKQPVAFWCNPISGHNTLYWYLQNLGQGPELLIRYENEEAVDDSQLPKDRFSAERLKGVDSTLKIQPAELGDSAVYLCASSSGGGQETQYFGPGTRLLVL.

This sequence joins TRBV7-2 and TRBJ2-7, with a possible D match to TRBD2 (5 bases). The CDR3 contains 14 residues. V lost 5 bases to trimming and J lost 0 bases, with 11 bases between them. From germline, CDR1 is SGHTA and CDR2 FQGNSA. The CDR3 DNA sequence: TGTGCCAGCAGCCCTGAGGGATACTCCTACGAGCAGTACTTC. Translation: CASSPEGYSYEQYF.

The V and J genes are TRBV5-6 and TRBJ1-4; TRBD1 is a possible D gene (5 bases). There are 13 residues in the CDR3. Trimming removed 4 bases at V and 6 bases at J, with 10 bases between. Germline V lookup: CDR1 SGHDT, CDR2 YYEEEE. CDR3 nucleotide sequence: TGTGCCAGCAGCAAGCCGGGACATGAAAAACTGTTTTTT. This codes for CASSKPGHEKLFF.

The chain is built from TRBV28 and TRBJ2-4; TRBD2 aligns across 8 bases. Unmatched junction bases numbered 13, after V lost 3 bases and J lost 3 bases. This CDR3 contains 18 residues. Germline V gene data show CDR1 as MDHEN and CDR2 as SYDVKM. The CDR3 nucleotides read TGTGCCAGCAGTTTTGTTGGCGGGAGGAGGGACCTCAAAAACATTCAGTACTTC. It yields the protein CASSFVGGRRDLKNIQYF.

CDR3: CASRMAGSGANVLTF. The CDR3 DNA is TGTGCCAGTCGGATGGCCGGTTCTGGGGCCAACGTCCTGACTTTC. V usage is TRBV27 and J usage is TRBJ2-6, with D unresolved. The V end was cut by 9 bases, the J end by 1 base, with 13 bases between. The CDR3 is made up of 15 amino acids. The V gene's germline CDR1 is MNHEY and CDR2 SMNVEV (reference sequence). The variable domain in full, completed from reference TRBV27 and TRBJ2-6, reads EAQVTQNPRYLITVTGKKLTVTCSQNMNHEYMSWYRQDPGLGLRQIYYSMNVEVTDKGDVPEGYKVSRKEKRNFPLILESPSPNQTSLYFCASRMAGSGANVLTFGAGSRLTVL.

V usage is TRBV2 and J usage is TRBJ1-5; no reliable D call. CDR3 size: 13 residues. CDR1 and CDR2 from the germline V gene are SNHLY and FYNNEI. Trimming cost V 6 bases and J 4 bases, with 10 bases left between them. CDR3 sequence: CASRGSPNQPQHF. The CDR3 DNA is TGTGCCAGCAGGGGTAGCCCAAATCAGCCCCAGCATTTT.

CDR3 DNA sequence: TGTGCCAGCAGCCCACAGGGTCATGAGCAGTTCTTC. This codes for CASSPQGHEQFF. The chain has TRBV9 and TRBJ2-1, with D perhaps matching TRBD1 (6 bases). Trimming pared 4 bases from V and 8 bases from J, leaving 10 bases between. Germline assignment: CDR1 SGDLS and CDR2 YYNGEE. CDR3 length equals 12 residues. Variable domain in full (rest from reference TRBV9 and TRBJ2-1): DSGVTQTPKHLITATGQRVTLRCSPRSGDLSVYWYQQSLDQGLQFLIQYYNGEERAKGNILERFSAQQFPDLHSELNLSSLELGDSALYFCASSPQGHEQFFGPGTRLTVL.

This clone was counted between two and nine times. V and J are TRBV29-1 and TRBJ1-2; possible D gene TRBD1, 5 bases. Germline lookup yields CDR1 SQVTM and CDR2 ANQGSEA. The CDR3 is 16 residues long. Trimming cost V 5 bases and J 7 bases, with 26 bases left between them. CDR3 sequence reads: CSVHTRWQGGNRGYTF. CDR3 nucleotide sequence: TGCAGCGTTCATACTCGGTGGCAGGGTGGTAATCGTGGCTACACCTTC.

This sequence joins TRBV18 and TRBJ1-2; weak D call: TRBD1 (6 bases). This CDR3 is built from 14 residues. Germline CDR1 is KGHSH and CDR2 is LQKENI. V lost 1 base and J 3 bases, leaving 9 bases between the germline ends. In DNA form, the CDR3 reads TGTGCCAGCTCACCACGACAGGAATACTATGGCTACACCTTC. Amino acids: CASSPRQEYYGYTF.

This chain connects TRBV5-4 to TRBJ2-2; D is perhaps TRBD1 (6 bases). CDR3 length: 15 amino acids. The V gene lost 2 bases and the J gene lost 6 bases, with 14 bases spanning the gap. Germline values: CDR1 SGHNT, CDR2 YYREEE (reference sequence). CDR3 DNA: TGTGCCAGCAGCTTAGCAGGGGTAATCCCCGGGGAGCTGTTTTTT. This gives the protein CASSLAGVIPGELFF.

V and J are TRBV27 and TRBJ2-6; 8 bases match TRBD1. The V segment lost 2 bases and the J segment 4 bases; nucleotides outside the gene matches: 4. This CDR3 comprises 16 residues. CDR1 is MNHEY, CDR2 SMNVEV, per germline (reference sequence). In DNA form, the CDR3 reads TGTGCCAGCAGTTTACAGGGGGCAGGAGGGGCCAACGTCCTGACTTTC. This gives the protein CASSLQGAGGANVLTF.

This clone has more than one count but fewer than ten. This chain joins TRBV28 and TRBJ1-3; unclear D gene. Trimming shortened V by 5 bases and J by 0 bases, and 14 bases separated the two germline ends. In germline, CDR1 is MDHEN, CDR2 SYDVKM. This CDR3 contains 16 residues. This CDR3 reads CASSGSGFPSGNTIYF. CDR3 in DNA: TGTGCCAGCAGTGGCTCCGGGTTTCCCTCTGGAAACACCATATATTTT.